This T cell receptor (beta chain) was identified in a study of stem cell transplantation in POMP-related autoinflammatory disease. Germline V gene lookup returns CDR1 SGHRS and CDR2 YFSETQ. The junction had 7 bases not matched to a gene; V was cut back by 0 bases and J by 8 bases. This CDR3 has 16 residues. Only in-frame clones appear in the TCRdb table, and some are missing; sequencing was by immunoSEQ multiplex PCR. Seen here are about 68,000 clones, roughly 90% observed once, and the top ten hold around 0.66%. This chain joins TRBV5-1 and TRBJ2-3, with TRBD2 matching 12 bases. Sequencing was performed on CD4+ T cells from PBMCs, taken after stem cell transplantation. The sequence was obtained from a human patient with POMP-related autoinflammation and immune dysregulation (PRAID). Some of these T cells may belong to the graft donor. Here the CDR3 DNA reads TGCGCCAGCAGCTTGGTGTCTAGCGGGAGGGCTATTACGCAGTATTTT. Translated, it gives CASSLVSSGRAITQYF.